The source of this T cell receptor beta chain is a study of blood T cell repertoires in COVID-19 (dated by TCRdb to 2020 to 2022). At the level of the whole study: Samples covering the acute and convalescent phases of COVID-19 were provided by collaborators in the United States, Italy and Spain. The samples were drawn from the first 160 participants of the ongoing ImmuneRACE study and from 1,254 subjects provided by 6 global collaborators. Sample metadata almost always included a de-identified subject ID, COVID-19 status, age in years and sex. The repertoires were released in a freely available public database intended as a resource for research on the immune response to SARS-CoV-2. The dataset comprised deeply sampled blood TCRbeta repertoires from subjects exposed to, actively infected with, or recovered from COVID-19. The material from the prospective study consisted of cDNA or gDNA derived from T cells, B-cell-depleted T cells, or PBMCs. HLA class I and class II types, where available, came from metadata supplied by the sample provider rather than from assay-based typing. Broad study findings and their caveats: The quantity of clinical and demographic metadata differed by source and by participant and was supplied without curation.

Whole blood was collected in K2EDTA tubes by collaborating institutions according to the institutions' own protocols. Collaborator samples were shipped for TCRbeta analysis as frozen whole blood, isolated PBMCs, or DNA extracted from either sample type. TCRbeta CDR3 regions were amplified from genomic DNA by means of the immunoSEQ Assay, a bias-controlled multiplex PCR. From the authors' description of their analysis: The number of nucleated cells in each sample was estimated from the amplification of reference gene primers within the assay. To quantify the absolute abundance of each unique TCRbeta CDR3 rearrangement, sequence reads were collapsed and filtered. For each sample, productive Simpson clonality was calculated as the square root of Simpson's diversity index over productive rearrangements. What TCRdb holds here is the immuneACCESS table cut down to in-frame rearrangements. Part of the clones is not present; checked against another copy, under half of the missing clones reflect an unresolved V gene, and the others are unexplained. The V and J calls and clone size were taken over from that table, and D and trimming were inferred from the DNA. The sample table records about 260,000 clones; 70% to 90% of these occur just once. In total, the top ten clones hold nearly 2% of the sample.

A remark on this clone: The specificity of this receptor is unknown. No much larger clonotype is one base removed from it; base qualities were not supplied.

Taken from cysteine to phenylalanine, the CDR3 has 12 residues. The CDR3 DNA has 36 bases and is translated from base 1. Via the germline V gene, CDR1 is MNHEY and CDR2 SVGAGI. V lost 6 bases and J lost 5 bases; the stretch between them is 11 bases long. The rearrangement combines TRBV6-5 with TRBJ2-7; the D gene is perhaps TRBD1, on 5 matching bases. The receptor was isolated from a man aged 30 to 45 with active or convalescent COVID-19. The sample consisted of peripheral blood. The nucleotides read TGTGCCAGCAGCACAGGATCCCACGAGCAGTACTTC. It is translated as CASSTGSHEQYF.